The 13 T cell receptor beta chains reported below all come from one sample, sequenced in a study of Graves' ophthalmopathy and Graves' hyperthyroidism. RNA transcripts served as template for amplifying TCR beta CDR3 sequences. Amplification began with first-round RT-PCR using HTBI primers, then second-round multiplex PCR was performed. Each CDR3 protein gets one entry after TCRdb re-called the multiplex PCR reads with MiXCR. The top ten clones hold 8.5% to 14% of a sample with 900,000 to 1,200,000 distinct CDR3 sequences, about 38% of them seen once. Material: peripheral blood or thyroid tissue (not recorded which). These TCRs come from an adult man with Graves' hyperthyroidism.

This clonotype was observed many times. This chain connects TRBV14 to TRBJ2-7; D perhaps matches TRBD2 (6 bases). The CDR3 is 14 residues long. CDR1 and CDR2 (germline): SGHDN, FVKESK. V was pared by 6 bases and J by 1 base, with 13 bases between. CDR3 DNA sequence: TGTGCCAGCAGAATTTCGGGAGCGTCCTACGAGCAGTACTTC. It is translated as CASRISGASYEQYF.

Points on this clonotype: A much larger clone differs by one base, so this may be a read error. This sequence joins TRBV5-6 and TRBJ1-5; D is unresolved. The J call may be in error: the DNA end matches TRBJ2-3 better. This CDR3 comprises 13 residues. Germline values: CDR1 SGHDT, CDR2 YYEEEE. CDR3 nucleotide sequence: TGTGCCAGCAGCTCGAGTGGATTTCAGCCCCAGTATTTT. Protein product: CASSSSGFQPQYF.

This clonotype was seen more than once but under ten times. The chain couples TRBV11-2 to TRBJ2-5; D may be TRBD2 (6 bases). The CDR3 loop spans 15 amino acids. CDR1 is SGHAT and CDR2 is FQNNGV in the germline V gene. The V end lost 2 bases, the J end lost 1 base, and 11 bases lay between the germline ends. The CDR3 here is CASSLWGVLQETQYF. CDR3 nucleotide sequence: TGTGCCAGCAGCTTATGGGGGGTGCTCCAAGAGACCCAGTACTTC.

This clonotype was detected only a few times. At one end the junction does not follow the germline gene, possibly because of a read error. The chain couples TRBV2 to TRBJ2-6, with D tentatively TRBD1 (8 bases). The germline V gene encodes CDR1 SNHLY and CDR2 FYNNEI. The CDR3 sequence is 18 residues long. The CDR3 DNA sequence: TGTGCCAGCAGTGCGGACAGGGAGGGAACTGGCGGGGCCAACGTCCTAACTTTC. Protein sequence: CASSADREGTGGANVLTF.

The V call is TRBV30, the J call TRBJ1-4; no reliable D call. Trimming removed 3 bases at V and 3 bases at J, with 11 bases between. The V gene's germline CDR1 is GTSNPN and CDR2 SVGIG (reference sequence). The CDR3 length is 14 residues. CDR3: CAWRATSSNEKLFF. CDR3 nucleotides: TGTGCCTGGAGGGCGACATCTTCTAATGAAAAACTGTTTTTT.

This clonotype was seen many times. The CDR3 bases are TGTGCCAGCAGCTTCCACAGGGAAGAGACCCAGTACTTC. It encodes CASSFHREETQYF. The rearrangement uses TRBV7-2 and TRBJ2-5; tentatively, D is TRBD1 (6 bases). The CDR3 is 13 amino acids. CDR1 is SGHTA, CDR2 FQGNSA, per germline. V shed 3 bases and J shed 3 bases, with 8 bases lying between them. Supplemented by reference TRBV7-2 and TRBJ2-5, the full variable domain reads GAGVSQSPSNKVTEKGKDVELRCDPISGHTALYWYRQSLGQGLEFLIYFQGNSAPDKSGLPSDRFSAERTGGSVSTLTIQRTQQEDSAVYLCASSFHREETQYFGPGTRLLVL.

This clonotype came up once. Being one base from a much bigger clone, this may be a read error. The chain employs TRBV9 and TRBJ1-4; 10 bases line up with TRBD1. This CDR3 has 14 residues. With 7 bases clipped from V and 7 bases from J, the junction kept 7 bases outside the gene matches. Per the germline V gene, CDR1 is SGDLS and CDR2 is YYNGEE. CDR3 sequence: CASGLGQGFEKLFF. The CDR3 DNA reads as TGTGCCAGCGGTCTGGGACAGGGGTTTGAAAAACTGTTTTTT. Variable domain in full (rest from reference TRBV9 and TRBJ1-4): DSGVTQTPKHLITATGQRVTLRCSPRSGDLSVYWYQQSLDQGLQFLIQYYNGEERAKGNILERFSAQQFPDLHSELNLSSLELGDSALYFCASGLGQGFEKLFFGSGTQLSVL.

This clonotype has at least ten counts. This chain links TRBV2 with TRBJ2-7; TRBD2 matches at 12 bases. The CDR3 extends over 16 amino acids. The junction had 12 bases not matched to a gene; V was cut back by 6 bases and J by 6 bases. Germline values: CDR1 SNHLY, CDR2 FYNNEI. The DNA of the CDR3 is TGTGCCAGCAGCGTTCTAGCGGGAGGGCGTCTTAGCGAGCAGTACTTC. Translated, it gives CASSVLAGGRLSEQYF.

The table lists this clonotype with many counts. For the CDR3, the DNA is TGTGCCAGCAGGGTAGGGACGTCTGGCTACACCTTC. Its translation is CASRVGTSGYTF. The chain carries TRBV7-8 and TRBJ1-2; perhaps TRBD1 as D (5 bases). Germline CDR1 SGHVS, CDR2 FQNEAQ. V was clipped by 6 bases and J by 7 bases, with 12 bases between them. The CDR3 has 12 residues.

In its sample, this clonotype was seen many times. The chain combines TRBV12-3 or TRBV12-4 with TRBJ1-6, with D uncertain. The CDR3 contains 16 residues. V shed 5 bases and J shed 7 bases, with 18 bases lying between them. The CDR3 sequence: CASSPAPAVENSPLHF. CDR3 sequence (DNA): TGTGCCAGCAGTCCTGCTCCGGCCGTAGAGAATTCACCCCTCCACTTT.

The chain recombines TRBV29-1 with TRBJ2-5, with TRBD1 matching 8 bases. The CDR3 is 12 residues long. V was clipped by 7 bases and J by 6 bases; unmatched bases: 7. Germline V gene sequence: CDR1 SQVTM, CDR2 ANQGSEA. In DNA form, the CDR3 reads TGCAGCGGACGGACAGGGAAGAAGACCCAGTACTTC. This sequence encodes CSGRTGKKTQYF.

This clonotype showed up just a few times. The CDR3 DNA follows: TGTGCCAGCAGGCTCCCGGGACAGGGAAATTCACCCCTCCACTTT. Translating it yields CASRLPGQGNSPLHF. The rearrangement links TRBV12-3 or TRBV12-4 to TRBJ1-6, with 9 nucleotides matching TRBD1. The CDR3 extends over 15 amino acids. After removal of 6 bases from V and 7 bases from J, the junction contained 7 bases not matched to a gene.

Ten or more counts support this clonotype. This chain uses TRBV7-8 with TRBJ2-7, with TRBD2 matching 7 bases. Germline CDR1 and CDR2: SGHVS and FQNEAQ. With V trimmed by 5 bases and J by 6 bases, 13 bases remained unmatched. This CDR3 spans 15 amino acids. The DNA of the CDR3 is TGTGCCAGCAGCGACCTTAGACTAGCAAAACGCGAGCAGTACTTC. Residues: CASSDLRLAKREQYF.